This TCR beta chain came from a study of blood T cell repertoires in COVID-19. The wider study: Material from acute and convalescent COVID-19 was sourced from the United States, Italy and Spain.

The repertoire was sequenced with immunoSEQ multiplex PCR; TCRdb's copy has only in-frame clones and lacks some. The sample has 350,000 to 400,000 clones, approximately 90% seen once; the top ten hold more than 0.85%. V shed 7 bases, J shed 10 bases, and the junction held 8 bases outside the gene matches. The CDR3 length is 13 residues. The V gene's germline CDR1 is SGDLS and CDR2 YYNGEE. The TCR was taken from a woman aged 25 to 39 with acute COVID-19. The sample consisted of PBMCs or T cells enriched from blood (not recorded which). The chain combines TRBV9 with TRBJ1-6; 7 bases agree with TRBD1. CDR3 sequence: CASAIGTDSPLHF. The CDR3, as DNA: TGTGCCAGCGCGATTGGGACAGACTCACCCCTCCACTTT.